These 23 T cell receptor beta chains share one sample of origin, sequenced in a study of monozygotic twins with inflammatory bowel disease. From its re-call of the 5' RACE reads, TCRdb lists each CDR3 protein once, without DNA. The repertoire shows around 40,000 distinct CDR3 sequences; the top ten hold less than 6.5%. Sequencing was performed on blood. The source of these receptors is a human donor with ulcerative colitis or Crohn's disease, or a healthy co-twin of an affected twin (not recorded which).

This chain joins TRBV6-2 or TRBV6-3 and TRBJ1-1. CDR3 length: 16 residues. CDR1 and CDR2 (germline): MNHEY, SVGEGT. This chain's CDR3 is CASIQAGTWRNTEAFF.

The chain joins TRBV14 to TRBJ2-7. Germline V gene sequence: CDR1 SGHDN, CDR2 FVKESK. The CDR3 sequence is 13 residues long. CDR3 sequence: CASSQDLTYEQYF.

The chain is built from TRBV12-3 or TRBV12-4 and TRBJ1-2; no DNA is available, so the TRBD1 call from TCRdb remains unchecked. This CDR3 has 16 residues. CDR3 region: CASSSRTVGSGYGYTF.

The chain employs TRBV4-1 and TRBJ2-5; the D call from TCRdb, TRBD1, cannot be confirmed without DNA. CDR1 is MGHRA and CDR2 is YSYEKL in the germline V gene. There are 13 residues in the CDR3. CDR3 region: CASSQTGGETQYF.

The rearrangement joins TRBV5-1 to TRBJ1-1; TCRdb lists TRBD1, though no DNA is available to test this call. This CDR3 is 14 amino acids long. Germline V gives CDR1 SGHRS, CDR2 YFSETQ. CDR3 residues: CASSLGIGQLEAFF.

The chain links TRBV28 to TRBJ2-3. The CDR3 runs to 15 residues. The germline V gene has CDR1 MDHEN and CDR2 SYDVKM. CDR3 residues: CASSSLWRTTDTQYF.

The chain carries TRBV20-1 and TRBJ1-5; the TRBD1 assignment by TCRdb is unverifiable without DNA. Germline V gene sequence: CDR1 DFQATT, CDR2 SNEGSKA (reference sequence). CDR3 length: 15 residues. CDR3 protein: CSAREGRGANQPQHF.

This chain links TRBV20-1 with TRBJ2-7; TCRdb selects TRBD2, and the lack of DNA leaves this call unchecked. This CDR3 has 13 residues. Per the germline V gene, CDR1 is DFQATT and CDR2 is SNEGSKA (reference sequence). The CDR3 sequence is CSANGLARHEQYF.

The chain uses TRBV4-1 and TRBJ1-1. CDR3 length: 13 amino acids. In germline, CDR1 is MGHRA, CDR2 YSYEKL. Here the CDR3 reads CASSQRSNTEAFF.

This chain links TRBV29-1 with TRBJ2-3. The CDR3 has 13 amino acids. Germline lookup yields CDR1 SQVTM and CDR2 ANQGSEA. The CDR3 protein is CSVVSGYTDTQYF.

The J gene is TRBJ1-1, the V gene TRBV5-1; the TCRdb D gene call, TRBD1, has no DNA to confirm it. This CDR3 is built from 15 residues. CDR1 is SGHRS and CDR2 is YFSETQ in the germline V gene. CDR3 in amino acids: CASSLPDSVNTEAFF.

This sequence joins TRBV28 and TRBJ1-2; TCRdb selects TRBD1, and the lack of DNA leaves this call unchecked. The germline V gene has CDR1 MDHEN and CDR2 SYDVKM. This CDR3 contains 16 residues. The CDR3 protein is CASTTRRAKGDYGYTF.

V usage is TRBV12-3 or TRBV12-4 and J usage is TRBJ1-1; without DNA, the TCRdb call of TRBD1 cannot be checked. This CDR3 is 15 amino acids long. The CDR3 here is CASSFVQGQHTEAFF.

The chain couples TRBV24-1 to TRBJ1-5; absent DNA, TCRdb's TRBD1 call cannot be checked. Looked up from germline, CDR1 is KGHDR and CDR2 is SFDVKD. The CDR3 length is 15 residues. CDR3 loop: CATSVPWGSKKPQHF.

V and J are TRBV12-3 or TRBV12-4 and TRBJ1-5; TCRdb gives TRBD1 as the D gene, but with no DNA this cannot be confirmed. CDR3 length: 18 residues. The CDR3: CASSSVFLGGRDYQPQHF.

This chain links TRBV5-1 with TRBJ1-2. Germline V gene sequence: CDR1 SGHRS, CDR2 YFSETQ. CDR3 length equals 12 residues. CDR3 region: CASRAGNYGYTF.

This rearrangement joins TRBV6-1 to TRBJ2-1; no DNA is available, so the TRBD2 call from TCRdb remains unchecked. The germline CDR1 and CDR2 sequences are MNHNS and SASEGT. The CDR3 covers 15 residues. This CDR3 is CASSPGRASYNEQFF.

V usage is TRBV3-1 and J usage is TRBJ2-7; as DNA is missing, the TRBD2 call by TCRdb cannot be tested. The CDR3 totals 14 residues. Germline CDR1 and CDR2: LGHDT and YNNKEL (reference sequence). CDR3 sequence: CASSQRPAGTKQYF.

The rearrangement links TRBV13 to TRBJ2-5; the D call of TRBD1 rests on TCRdb alone, since no DNA is present to check it. The CDR3 covers 14 residues. Germline assignment: CDR1 PRHDT and CDR2 FYEKMQ (reference sequence). CDR3 protein: CASCLGGRGETQYF.

The J gene is TRBJ1-1, the V gene TRBV20-1. The germline V gene has CDR1 DFQATT and CDR2 SNEGSKA (reference sequence). The CDR3 totals 14 residues. The CDR3 is CSPLSQASRAEAFF.

The V call is TRBV18, the J call TRBJ2-1; there is no DNA to check the TCRdb D call of TRBD2. Germline V gene sequence: CDR1 KGHSH, CDR2 LQKENI. CDR3 length: 13 amino acids. This CDR3 reads CASSGTSGNEQFF.

The J gene is TRBJ2-7, the V gene TRBV3-1; without DNA, the TCRdb call of TRBD2 cannot be checked. Germline CDR1 LGHDT, CDR2 YNNKEL (reference sequence). The CDR3 has 13 residues. The CDR3 reads CASSYGLANEQYF.

V usage is TRBV27 and J usage is TRBJ1-2; TCRdb's assignment of TRBD1 cannot be checked, as there is no DNA. This CDR3 is built from 12 residues. The germline gives CDR1 MNHEY, CDR2 SMNVEV (reference sequence). This chain's CDR3 is CASSEGQDGYTF.